This TCR beta chain was documented in a study of blood T cells in healthy people across ages. Findings and limits, study-wide: Diversity estimates drawn from one million T cells were deemed underestimates. Naive T cell percentage showed a strong correlation with the diversity of TCR beta.

Together with a sample-barcoded 5' primer, a J-beta primer mix was included in a second PCR lasting about 7 to 11 cycles. TCRdb analysed the 5' RACE reads with MiXCR anew, one entry per CDR3 protein. The top ten hold 18% of the sample, which has about 800,000 distinct CDR3 sequences, about half seen once. Trimming took 5 bases from V and 2 from J, leaving 10 bases between them. Germline V gene lookup returns CDR1 SGHRS and CDR2 YFSETQ. This CDR3 is 13 amino acids long. This clonotype occurred a few times. Its specificity is unknown. J is TRBJ1-1 and V is TRBV5-1; D is possibly TRBD1 (5 bases). The sample taken for sequencing was blood. The receptor was derived from a man at least 80 years old in good health. CDR3 sequence reads: CASRLTVNTEAFF. Written as DNA, the CDR3 is TGCGCCAGCAGACTGACAGTTAACACTGAAGCTTTCTTT.